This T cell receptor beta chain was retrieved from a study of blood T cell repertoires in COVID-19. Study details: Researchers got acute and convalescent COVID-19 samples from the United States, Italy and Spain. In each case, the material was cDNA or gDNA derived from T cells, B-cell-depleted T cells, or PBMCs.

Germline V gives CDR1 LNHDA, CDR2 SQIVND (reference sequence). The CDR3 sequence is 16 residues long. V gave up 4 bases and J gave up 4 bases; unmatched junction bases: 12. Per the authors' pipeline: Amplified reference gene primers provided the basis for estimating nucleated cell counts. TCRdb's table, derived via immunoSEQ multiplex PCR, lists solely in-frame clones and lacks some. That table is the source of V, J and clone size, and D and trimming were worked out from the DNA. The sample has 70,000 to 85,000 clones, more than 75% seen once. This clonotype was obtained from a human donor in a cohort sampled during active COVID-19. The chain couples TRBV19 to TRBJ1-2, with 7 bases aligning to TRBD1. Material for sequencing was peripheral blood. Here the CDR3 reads CASSKGQPVLGYGYTF. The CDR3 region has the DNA TGTGCCAGTAGTAAGGGACAGCCGGTCTTGGGCTATGGCTACACCTTC. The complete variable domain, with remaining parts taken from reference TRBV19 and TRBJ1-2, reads DGGITQSPKYLFRKEGQNVTLSCEQNLNHDAMYWYRQDPGQGLRLIYYSQIVNDFQKGDIAEGYSVSREKKESFPLTVTSAQKNPTAFYLCASSKGQPVLGYGYTFGSGTRLTVV.